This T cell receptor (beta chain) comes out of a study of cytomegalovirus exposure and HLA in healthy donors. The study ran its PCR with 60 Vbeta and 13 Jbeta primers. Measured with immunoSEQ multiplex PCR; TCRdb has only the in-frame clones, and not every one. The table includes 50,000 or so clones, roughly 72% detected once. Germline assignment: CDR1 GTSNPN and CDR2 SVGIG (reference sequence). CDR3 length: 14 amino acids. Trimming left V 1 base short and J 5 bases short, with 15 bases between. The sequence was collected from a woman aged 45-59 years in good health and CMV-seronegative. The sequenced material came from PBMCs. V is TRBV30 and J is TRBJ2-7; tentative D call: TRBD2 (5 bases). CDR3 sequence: CAWSETAAGNEQYF. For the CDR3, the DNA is TGTGCCTGGAGTGAGACGGCGGCCGGGAACGAGCAGTACTTC.